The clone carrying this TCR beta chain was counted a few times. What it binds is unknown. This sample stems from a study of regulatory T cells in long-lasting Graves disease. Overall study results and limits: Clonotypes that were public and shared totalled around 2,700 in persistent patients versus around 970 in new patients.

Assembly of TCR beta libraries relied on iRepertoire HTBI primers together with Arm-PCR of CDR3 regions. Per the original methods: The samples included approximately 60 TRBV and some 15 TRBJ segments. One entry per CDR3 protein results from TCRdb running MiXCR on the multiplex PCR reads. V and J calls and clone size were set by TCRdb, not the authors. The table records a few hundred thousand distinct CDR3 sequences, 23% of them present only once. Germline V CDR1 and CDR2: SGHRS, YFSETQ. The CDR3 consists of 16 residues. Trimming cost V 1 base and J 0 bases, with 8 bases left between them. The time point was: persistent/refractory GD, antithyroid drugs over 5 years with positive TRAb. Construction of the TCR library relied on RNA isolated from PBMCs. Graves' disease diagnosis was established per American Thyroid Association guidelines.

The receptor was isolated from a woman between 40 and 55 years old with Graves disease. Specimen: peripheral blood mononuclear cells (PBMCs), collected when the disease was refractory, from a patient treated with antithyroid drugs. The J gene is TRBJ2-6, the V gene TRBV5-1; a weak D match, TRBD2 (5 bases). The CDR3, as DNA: TGCGCCAGCAGCTTGCCAGGACTCTCTGGGGCCAACGTCCTGACTTTC. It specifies CASSLPGLSGANVLTF. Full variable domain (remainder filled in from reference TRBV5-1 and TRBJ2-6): KAGVTQTPRYLIKTRGQQVTLSCSPISGHRSVSWYQQTPGQGLQFLFEYFSETQRNKGNFPGRFSGRQFSNSRSEMNVSTLELGDSALYLCASSLPGLSGANVLTFGAGSRLTVL.